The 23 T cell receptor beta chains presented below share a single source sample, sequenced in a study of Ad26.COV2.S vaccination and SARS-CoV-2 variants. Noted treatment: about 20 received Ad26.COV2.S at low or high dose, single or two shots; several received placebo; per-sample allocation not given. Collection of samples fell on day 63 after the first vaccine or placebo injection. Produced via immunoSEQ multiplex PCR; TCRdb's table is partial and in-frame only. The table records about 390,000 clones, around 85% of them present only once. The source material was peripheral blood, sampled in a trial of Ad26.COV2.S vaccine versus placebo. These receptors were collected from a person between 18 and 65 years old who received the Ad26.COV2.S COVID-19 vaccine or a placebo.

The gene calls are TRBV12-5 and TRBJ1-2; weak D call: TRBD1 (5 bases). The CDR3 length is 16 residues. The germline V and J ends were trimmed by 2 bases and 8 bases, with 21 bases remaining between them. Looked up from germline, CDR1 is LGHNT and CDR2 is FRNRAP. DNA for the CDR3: TGTGCTAGTGGTTTGAATCAGGTGGGGGGAGTGAAGGGCTACACCTTC. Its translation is CASGLNQVGGVKGYTF.

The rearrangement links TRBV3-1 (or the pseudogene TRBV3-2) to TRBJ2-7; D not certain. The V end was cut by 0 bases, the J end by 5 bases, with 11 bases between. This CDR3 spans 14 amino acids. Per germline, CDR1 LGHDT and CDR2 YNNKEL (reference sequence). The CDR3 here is CASSQDRTGHEQYF. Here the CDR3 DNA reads TGTGCCAGCAGCCAAGACCGGACCGGCCACGAGCAGTACTTC.

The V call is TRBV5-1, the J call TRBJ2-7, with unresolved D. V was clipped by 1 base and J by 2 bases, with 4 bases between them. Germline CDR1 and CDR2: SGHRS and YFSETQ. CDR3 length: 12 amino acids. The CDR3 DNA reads TGCGCCAGCAGCTTGAGTCCCTACGAGCAGTACTTC. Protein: CASSLSPYEQYF.

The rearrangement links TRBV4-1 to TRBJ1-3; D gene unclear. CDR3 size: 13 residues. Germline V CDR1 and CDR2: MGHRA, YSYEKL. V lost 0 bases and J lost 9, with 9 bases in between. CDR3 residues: CASSQDVGSTIYF. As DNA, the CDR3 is TGCGCCAGCAGCCAAGATGTGGGTTCCACCATATATTTT.

DNA for the CDR3: TGTGCCAGCAGCTTTGGTCACAGGGTTATAAACTATGGCTACACCTTC. The encoded protein is CASSFGHRVINYGYTF. This chain connects TRBV7-9 to TRBJ1-2, with D perhaps matching TRBD1 (6 bases). CDR3 length: 16 amino acids. V gave up 3 bases and J gave up 2 bases, with 16 bases separating them. Looked up from germline, CDR1 is SEHNR and CDR2 is FQNEAQ (reference sequence).

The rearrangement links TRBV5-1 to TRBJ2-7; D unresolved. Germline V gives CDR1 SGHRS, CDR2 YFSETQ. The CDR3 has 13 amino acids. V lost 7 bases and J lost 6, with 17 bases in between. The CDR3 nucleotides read TGCGCCAGCGGCCGAACGGGCTCCGGCGAGCAGTACTTC. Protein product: CASGRTGSGEQYF.

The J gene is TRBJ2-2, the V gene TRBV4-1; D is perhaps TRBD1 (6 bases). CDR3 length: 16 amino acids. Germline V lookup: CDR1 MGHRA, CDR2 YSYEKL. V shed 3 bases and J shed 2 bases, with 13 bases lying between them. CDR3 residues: CASSHAGQINTGELFF. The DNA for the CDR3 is TGCGCCAGCAGCCACGCCGGACAGATTAACACCGGGGAGCTGTTTTTT.

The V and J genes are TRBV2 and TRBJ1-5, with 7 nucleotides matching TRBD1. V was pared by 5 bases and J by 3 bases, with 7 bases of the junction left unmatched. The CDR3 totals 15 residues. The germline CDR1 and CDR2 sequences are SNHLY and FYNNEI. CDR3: CASSTGTDYNQPQHF. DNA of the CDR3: TGTGCCAGCAGTACCGGGACAGATTACAATCAGCCCCAGCATTTT.

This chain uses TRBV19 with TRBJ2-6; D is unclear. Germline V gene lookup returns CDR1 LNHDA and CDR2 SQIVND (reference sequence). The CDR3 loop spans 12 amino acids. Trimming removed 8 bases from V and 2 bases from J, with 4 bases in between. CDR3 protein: CASGTGANVLTF. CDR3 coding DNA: TGTGCCAGTGGGACTGGGGCCAACGTCCTGACTTTC. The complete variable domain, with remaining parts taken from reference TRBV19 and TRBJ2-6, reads DGGITQSPKYLFRKEGQNVTLSCEQNLNHDAMYWYRQDPGQGLRLIYYSQIVNDFQKGDIAEGYSVSREKKESFPLTVTSAQKNPTAFYLCASGTGANVLTFGAGSRLTVL.

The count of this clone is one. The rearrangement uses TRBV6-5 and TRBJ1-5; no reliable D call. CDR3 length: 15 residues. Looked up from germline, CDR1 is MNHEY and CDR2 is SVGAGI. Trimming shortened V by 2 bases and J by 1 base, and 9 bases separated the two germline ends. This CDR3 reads CASSYKGDSNQPQHF. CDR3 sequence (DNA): TGTGCCAGCAGTTACAAAGGAGACAGCAATCAGCCCCAGCATTTT.

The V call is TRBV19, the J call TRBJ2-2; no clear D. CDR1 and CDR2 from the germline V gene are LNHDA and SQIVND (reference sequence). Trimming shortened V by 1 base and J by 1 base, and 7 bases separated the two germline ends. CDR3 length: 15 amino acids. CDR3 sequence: CASSIGHQNTGELFF. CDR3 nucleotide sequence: TGTGCCAGTAGTATAGGGCACCAGAACACCGGGGAGCTGTTTTTT.

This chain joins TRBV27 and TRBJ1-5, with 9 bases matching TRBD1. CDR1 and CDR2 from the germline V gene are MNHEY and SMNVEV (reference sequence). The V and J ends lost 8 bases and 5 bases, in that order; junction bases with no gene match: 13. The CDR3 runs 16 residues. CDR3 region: CASRTLGQGGHQPQHF. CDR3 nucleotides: TGTGCCAGCCGTACCCTGGGACAGGGTGGACATCAGCCCCAGCATTTT.

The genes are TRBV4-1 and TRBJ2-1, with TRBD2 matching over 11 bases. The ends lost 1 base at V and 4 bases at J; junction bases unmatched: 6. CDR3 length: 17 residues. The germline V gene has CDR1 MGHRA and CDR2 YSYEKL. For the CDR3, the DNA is TGCGCCAGCAGCCAAGCTAGCGGGGGGAATTATTACAATGAGCAGTTCTTC. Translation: CASSQASGGNYYNEQFF.

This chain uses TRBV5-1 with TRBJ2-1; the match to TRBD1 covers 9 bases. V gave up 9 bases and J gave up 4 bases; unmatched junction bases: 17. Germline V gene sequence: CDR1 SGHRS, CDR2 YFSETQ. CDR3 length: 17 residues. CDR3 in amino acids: CATRSTTGGGMYNEQFF. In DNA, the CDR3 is TGCGCCACCAGATCCACGACAGGGGGAGGAATGTACAATGAGCAGTTCTTC. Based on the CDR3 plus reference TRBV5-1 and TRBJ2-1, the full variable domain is KAGVTQTPRYLIKTRGQQVTLSCSPISGHRSVSWYQQTPGQGLQFLFEYFSETQRNKGNFPGRFSGRQFSNSRSEMNVSTLELGDSALYLCATRSTTGGGMYNEQFFGPGTRLTVL.

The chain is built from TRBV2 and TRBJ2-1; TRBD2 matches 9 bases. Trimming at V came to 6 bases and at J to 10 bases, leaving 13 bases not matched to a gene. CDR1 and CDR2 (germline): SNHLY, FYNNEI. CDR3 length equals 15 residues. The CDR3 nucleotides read TGTGCCAGCAGGTTGCGGGGGGGTTTCACCAACGAGCAGTTCTTC. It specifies CASRLRGGFTNEQFF.

The DNA for the CDR3 is TGTGCCAGCAGCAGGACAGGGATGAACACTGAAGCTTTCTTT. Translating it yields CASSRTGMNTEAFF. This rearrangement joins TRBV2 to TRBJ1-1, with 8 positions matching TRBD1. The V and J ends lost 6 bases and 0 bases, in that order; junction bases with no gene match: 3. Germline assignment: CDR1 SNHLY and CDR2 FYNNEI. The CDR3 totals 14 residues.

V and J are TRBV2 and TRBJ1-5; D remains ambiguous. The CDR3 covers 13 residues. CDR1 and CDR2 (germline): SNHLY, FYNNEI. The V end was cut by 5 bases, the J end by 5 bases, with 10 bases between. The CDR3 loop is CASSLSSHQPQHF. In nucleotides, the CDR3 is TGTGCCAGCAGTCTGAGCAGTCATCAGCCCCAGCATTTT.

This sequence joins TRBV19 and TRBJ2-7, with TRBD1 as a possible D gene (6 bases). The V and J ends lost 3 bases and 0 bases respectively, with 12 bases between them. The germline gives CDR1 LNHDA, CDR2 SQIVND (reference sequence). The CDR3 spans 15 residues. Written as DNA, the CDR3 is TGTGCCAGTAGTATTAATCGGGACAACTCCTACGAGCAGTACTTC. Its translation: CASSINRDNSYEQYF.

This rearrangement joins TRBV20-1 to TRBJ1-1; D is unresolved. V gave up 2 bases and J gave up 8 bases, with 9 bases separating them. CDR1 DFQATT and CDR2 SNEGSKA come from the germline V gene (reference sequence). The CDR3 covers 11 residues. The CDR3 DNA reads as TGCAGTGCTAGATATGGCAGAGAAGCTTTCTTT. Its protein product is CSARYGREAFF.

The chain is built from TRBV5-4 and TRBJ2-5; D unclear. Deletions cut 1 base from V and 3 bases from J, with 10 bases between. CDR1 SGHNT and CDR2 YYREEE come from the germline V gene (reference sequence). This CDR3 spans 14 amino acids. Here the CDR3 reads CASSLIGQEETQYF. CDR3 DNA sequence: TGTGCCAGCAGCTTGATCGGGCAGGAAGAGACCCAGTACTTC.

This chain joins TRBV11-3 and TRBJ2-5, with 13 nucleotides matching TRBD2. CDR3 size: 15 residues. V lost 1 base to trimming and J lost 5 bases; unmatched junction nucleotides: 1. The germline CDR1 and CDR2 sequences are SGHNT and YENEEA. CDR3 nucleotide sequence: TGTGCCAGCAGCTTAGGGGGACTAGCGGGGGAGACCCAGTACTTC. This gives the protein CASSLGGLAGETQYF. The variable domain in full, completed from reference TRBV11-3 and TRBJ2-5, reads EAGVVQSPRYKIIEKKQPVAFWCNPISGHNTLYWYLQNLGQGPELLIRYENEEAVDDSQLPKDRFSAERLKGVDSTLKIQPAELGDSAVYLCASSLGGLAGETQYFGPGTRLLVL.

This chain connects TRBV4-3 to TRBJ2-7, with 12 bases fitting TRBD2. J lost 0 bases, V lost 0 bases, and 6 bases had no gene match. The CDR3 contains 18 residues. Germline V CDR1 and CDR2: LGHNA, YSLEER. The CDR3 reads CASSQEASGGASSYEQYF. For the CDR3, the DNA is TGCGCCAGCAGCCAAGAGGCTAGCGGGGGGGCCAGCTCCTACGAGCAGTACTTC.

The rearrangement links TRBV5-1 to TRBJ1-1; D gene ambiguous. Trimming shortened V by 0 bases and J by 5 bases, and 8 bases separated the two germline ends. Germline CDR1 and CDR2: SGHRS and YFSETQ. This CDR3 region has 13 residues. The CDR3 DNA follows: TGCGCCAGCAGCTTGGAGGTCGCGACTGAAGCTTTCTTT. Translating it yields CASSLEVATEAFF. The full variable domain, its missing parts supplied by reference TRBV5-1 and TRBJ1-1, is KAGVTQTPRYLIKTRGQQVTLSCSPISGHRSVSWYQQTPGQGLQFLFEYFSETQRNKGNFPGRFSGRQFSNSRSEMNVSTLELGDSALYLCASSLEVATEAFFGQGTRLTVV.